This T cell receptor (beta chain) was sequenced in a study of OX40 agonist ivuxolimab in advanced cancers. General study points: CD8+ T cells averaged more expanded clones than CD4+. Not determined was the antigen specificity of the expanded peripheral T cells.

This CDR3 comprises 16 residues. V lost 5 bases and J 6 bases, leaving 17 bases between the germline ends. Germline CDR1 SGHTA, CDR2 FQGNSA. As regards this clone: Its matching antigen is unknown.

The data were produced by immunoSEQ multiplex PCR, yet TCRdb's version contains in-frame clones alone and is incomplete. The data show 74,000 or so clones, about 92% seen once. The gene calls are TRBV7-2 and TRBJ1-6; D is ambiguous. The specimen was CD4+ or CD8+ T cells sorted from blood, collected in a trial of the OX40 agonist ivuxolimab. The sequence was collected from an adult with an advanced solid tumor such as melanoma, head and neck, liver or kidney cancer. The CDR3 sequence: CASSPPGRLSNSPLHF. The DNA for the CDR3 is TGTGCCAGCAGCCCTCCTGGGCGGCTAAGTAATTCACCCCTCCACTTT.